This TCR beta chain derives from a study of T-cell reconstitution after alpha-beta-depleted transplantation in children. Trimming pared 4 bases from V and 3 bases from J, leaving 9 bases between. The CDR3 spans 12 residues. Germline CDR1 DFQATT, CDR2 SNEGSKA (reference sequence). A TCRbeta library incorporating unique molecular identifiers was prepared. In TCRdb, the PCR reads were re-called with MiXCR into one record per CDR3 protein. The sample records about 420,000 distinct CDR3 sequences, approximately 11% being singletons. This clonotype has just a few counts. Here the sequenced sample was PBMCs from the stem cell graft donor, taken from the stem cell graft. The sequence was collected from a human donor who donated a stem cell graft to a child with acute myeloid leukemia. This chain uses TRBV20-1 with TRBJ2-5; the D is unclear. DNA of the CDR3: TGCAGTGCTACTGACACGGAAGAGACCCAGTACTTC. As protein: CSATDTEETQYF.